This entry concerns a single T cell receptor (beta chain). V gave up 5 bases and J gave up 2 bases; unmatched junction bases: 8. Germline CDR1 is PRHDT and CDR2 is FYEKMQ (reference sequence). This CDR3 region has 16 residues. The sample originates from a study of cytomegalovirus exposure and HLA in healthy donors. The PCR made use of 60 Vbeta and 13 Jbeta primers. Sequenced by immunoSEQ multiplex PCR; TCRdb stores in-frame clones only, minus some. This sample has approximately 220,000 clones, with approximately 80% found just once. The V gene is TRBV13, the J gene TRBJ2-5; 10 nucleotides match TRBD2. The origin of this receptor is a boy aged 2-9 years in good health and CMV-seronegative. Sequencing was carried out using PBMCs. CDR3 sequence reads: CASSLGTSALQETQYF. CDR3 nucleotides: TGTGCCAGCAGCCTCGGGACTAGCGCGCTACAAGAGACCCAGTACTTC. The complete variable domain, with remaining parts taken from reference TRBV13 and TRBJ2-5, reads AAGVIQSPRHLIKEKRETATLKCYPIPRHDTVYWYQQGPGQDPQFLISFYEKMQSDKGSIPDRFSAQQFSDYHSELNMSSLELGDSALYFCASSLGTSALQETQYFGPGTRLLVL.